Listed below are T cell receptor beta chains from one sample, sequenced in a study of blood T cell repertoires in COVID-19. Profiled with immunoSEQ multiplex PCR; TCRdb holds only in-frame clones, not every one. The sample shows 130,000 or so clones, approximately 81% of them seen only once. Specimen: peripheral blood. The origin of the receptors is an older woman with active or convalescent COVID-19. CDR3s leave out the opening cysteine and the closing phenylalanine or tryptophan.

>TRBV18|12|TRBJ1-2
ASSPLGQGNGYT
>TRBV5-1|12|TRBJ1-1
ASSQTGVDTEAF
>TRBV4-3|14|TRBJ2-2
ASSQFLAAYTGELF
>TRBV5-4|14|TRBJ1-3
ASSLVGTGLGNTIY
>TRBV2|12|TRBJ1-3
ASRERGGRGTIY
>TRBV28|14|TRBJ2-5
ASSPGPGQIQETQY
>TRBV13|13|TRBJ1-4
ASSSWDRGPEKLF
>TRBV27|16|TRBJ2-4
ASSSIGALGRAKNIQY
>TRBV27|13|TRBJ2-2
ASSHSGGPTGELF
>TRBV10-2|13|TRBJ1-2
ASSESTVGDYGYT
>TRBV29-1|14|TRBJ2-3
SVKTVNFPSTDTQY
>TRBV5-1|11|TRBJ2-3
ASSLLAGDTQY
>TRBV5-1|14|TRBJ2-2
ASSLARDRAAGELF
>TRBV2|14|TRBJ2-3
ASSDKRQGRVDTQY
>TRBV9|13|TRBJ1-4
ASSVGYGANEKLF
>TRBV5-1|12|TRBJ1-2
ASSIGTSNYGYT
>TRBV6-5|14|TRBJ2-2
ASSSPGLAGGGELF
>TRBV29-1|14|TRBJ2-3
SVESDQFGATDTQY
>TRBV27|11|TRBJ2-3
ASRVGGLDTQY
>TRBV7-2|13|TRBJ2-3
ASIRTSGLTDTQY
>TRBV3-1/TRBV3-2|14|TRBJ2-5
ASSQDRTSGGETQY
>TRBV19|11|TRBJ1-1
ASIRGESTEAF
>TRBV27|12|TRBJ1-2
ASTDRQGANGYT
>TRBV10-3|15|TRBJ1-5
ASMGDRAYMSNQPQH
>TRBV6-4|10|TRBJ1-2
ASYPGGYGYT
>TRBV12-3/TRBV12-4|11|TRBJ2-5
ASSFGGEETQY
>TRBV3-1/TRBV3-2|14|TRBJ2-3
ASSQRAAGGTDTQY
>TRBV18|12|TRBJ2-2
ASSPARDTGELF
>TRBV29-1|13|TRBJ2-6
SVGGQGTGANVLT
>TRBV28|11|TRBJ2-3
ASSSAGGYTQY
>TRBV13|15|TRBJ1-1
ASSPEIGRAARTEAF
>TRBV7-9|13|TRBJ1-2
ASSSAATASYGYT
>TRBV27|15|TRBJ2-3
ASSLAFVLAGSGTQY
>TRBV7-9|16|TRBJ1-4
ASSPSTGGSVYGEKLF
>TRBV9|12|TRBJ1-4
ASSGGQPSEKLF
>TRBV6-5|10|TRBJ2-1
ASSKRGGEQF
>TRBV7-7|13|TRBJ2-3
ASSPADGQGTTQY
>TRBV27|13|TRBJ1-5
ASSLSGTGNQPQH
>TRBV18|11|TRBJ2-7
ASSQGLTGEQY